This T cell receptor (beta chain) was sequenced in a study of graft-versus-host responses after intestinal transplantation. The overall study: Anti-thymocyte globulin induction preceded two to four years of tacrolimus and steroid maintenance in all recipients. Notes on the study in general: High graft-versus-host to host-versus-graft T cell clonal ratios marked allografts of patients with graft-donor macrochimerism.

Trimming took off 3 bases at V and 4 bases at J, with 15 bases between the two ends. The CDR3 has 15 amino acids. Germline CDR1 reads PRHDT; CDR2 reads FYEKMQ (reference sequence). Libraries were prepared by immunoSEQ multiplex PCR; TCRdb keeps only in-frame clonotypes and omits some of them. The data contain tens of thousands of clones, about 91% of them singletons. In regard to this clone: Its specificity is unknown.

The sequencing here drew on unstimulated CD8+ T cells sorted from spleen or lymph node cells, taken before intestinal transplant. The rearrangement uses TRBV13 and TRBJ1-1, with D possibly being TRBD1 (6 bases). The sequence was collected from a human donor who received an intestinal transplant. CDR3 sequence reads: CASSFNGGRPTEAFF. The CDR3 DNA reads as TGTGCCAGCAGCTTTAATGGGGGCAGGCCCACTGAAGCTTTCTTT.